This T cell receptor beta chain was profiled in a study of radiation and T cells in renal cell carcinoma. Notes on the study in general: Top tumor clonotypes rose in blood 2 weeks post-radiation, then contracted.

V was cut by 5 bases and J by 4 bases, with 14 bases left in between. The CDR3 has 15 residues. From germline, CDR1 is SGHTA and CDR2 FQGNSA. The time point: baseline pretreatment blood. Treatment defined: 15 Gy SBRT to primary tumor, nephrectomy 4 weeks later. The repertoire was sequenced with immunoSEQ multiplex PCR; TCRdb's copy has only in-frame clones and lacks some. The sample records about 150,000 clones, roughly 90% being singletons. Note on this clone: Its target is unknown.

Material: blood, obtained from a patient whose treatment included radiotherapy and nephrectomy. The receptor's source is a woman aged 45-59 years with renal cell carcinoma. This chain uses TRBV7-2 with TRBJ2-2; D call uncertain. CDR3 bases: TGTGCCAGCAGCGCGATGGTAGCCATCACCGGGGAGCTGTTTTTT. This encodes CASSAMVAITGELFF.